This section outlines one TCR beta chain sequence together with its context. The antigen is unknown. Profiling relied on immunoSEQ multiplex PCR, and the TCRdb table lists in-frame clones only, not all of them. Here the sample spans roughly 9,900 clones, around 81% being singletons. This CDR3 is built from 12 residues. V was cut by 2 bases and J by 6 bases, with 5 bases left in between. Germline CDR1 and CDR2: WSHSY and SAAADI. The time point was: 2013-2014 season, 7 days after vaccination. Sorted blood CD4 subsets were sequenced before and after adults received seasonal inactivated influenza vaccine. The sample originates from a study of follicular helper T cells after annual influenza vaccination. Study in general: Some donors were sampled over the 2013-2014, 2014-2015 and 2015-2016 vaccinations.

Study-wide findings and caveats: Change in circulating plasmablasts correlated with ICOS+CD38+ cTfh clonality change. Day 7 ICOS+CD38+ clones were most often found later in ICOS-CD38- cTfh cells.

The chain recombines TRBV10-2 with TRBJ2-4; D is uncertain. This material consisted of CXCR5- memory CD4+ T cells sorted from blood, taken 7 days after influenza vaccination. The source is an adult who received the influenza vaccine. DNA for the CDR3: TGCGCCAGCAGTGAGGGCCGAAACATTCAGTACTTC. This codes for CASSEGRNIQYF.